One and the same sample provided the 6 T cell receptor beta chains below, sequenced in a study of Graves' ophthalmopathy and Graves' hyperthyroidism. As the template, RNA transcripts were used to amplify TCR beta CDR3 regions. The workflow started with a first-round RT-PCR run with HTBI primers and then moved on to a second-round multiplex PCR. TCRdb re-called the multiplex PCR reads with MiXCR, one entry per CDR3 protein. The data contain hundreds of thousands of distinct CDR3 sequences, less than 55% of them singletons. The specimen sequenced was peripheral blood. These receptor sequences come from an adult man with Graves' ophthalmopathy.

With regard to this clonotype: An end of the junction does not agree with germline; a read error may underlie this. CDR3 sequence reads: CASSLGGTSAETQYF. CDR3 nucleotide sequence: TGCGCCAGCAGCTTGGGGGGGACTAGCGCGGAGACCCAGTACTTC. The chain is built from TRBV5-8 and TRBJ2-5; TRBD2 matches 10 bases. Germline assignment: CDR1 SGHTS and CDR2 YDEGEE. The CDR3 is made up of 15 amino acids. The whole variable domain, filled in from reference TRBV5-8 and TRBJ2-5, reads EAGVTQSPTHLIKTRGQQATLRCSPISGHTSVYWYQQALGLGLQFLLWYDEGEERNRGNFPPRFSGRQFPNYSSELNVNALELEDSALYLCASSLGGTSAETQYFGPGTRLLVL.

This clonotype appeared a single time. The rearrangement uses TRBV3-1 and TRBJ1-1; TRBD1 matches at 10 bases. V shed 0 bases, J shed 5 bases, and the junction held 6 bases outside the gene matches. Germline CDR1 reads LGHDT; CDR2 reads YNNKEL (reference sequence). This CDR3 comprises 16 residues. The CDR3 DNA reads as TGTGCCAGCAGCCAAGATTGGGGACAGGGGCGGACTGAAGCTTTCTTT. Its translation: CASSQDWGQGRTEAFF.

This clonotype was recorded a few times. The rearrangement links TRBV11-2 to TRBJ1-1; TRBD1 is a possible D gene (6 bases). Germline loops: CDR1 SGHAT, CDR2 FQNNGV. Trimming cost V 5 bases and J 1 base, with 8 bases left between them. The CDR3 runs to 13 residues. The CDR3 DNA is TGTGCCAGCAGCAAGGACAGGAACACTGAAGCTTTCTTT. Encoded protein: CASSKDRNTEAFF.

The chain links TRBV20-1 to TRBJ2-7; 7 bases are a match to TRBD2. The germline V gene has CDR1 DFQATT and CDR2 SNEGSKA (reference sequence). V shed 3 bases and J 6 bases; nucleotides not matched to a gene: 11. There are 14 residues in the CDR3. The CDR3 DNA sequence: TGCAGTGCTAGCAGCGGGAAGGCAGTGGGCGAGCAGTACTTC. It yields the protein CSASSGKAVGEQYF.

V usage is TRBV29-1 and J usage is TRBJ1-5; D not resolved. The CDR3 totals 12 residues. Trimming removed 8 bases from V and 0 bases from J, with 8 bases in between. Germline assignment: CDR1 SQVTM and CDR2 ANQGSEA. The CDR3 reads CSFGGSNQPQHF. DNA for the CDR3: TGCAGCTTTGGAGGTAGCAATCAGCCCCAGCATTTT. Looking up the rest from reference TRBV29-1 and TRBJ1-5 gives the full variable domain: SAVISQKPSRDICQRGTSLTIQCQVDSQVTMMFWYRQQPGQSLTLIATANQGSEATYESGFVIDKFPISRPNLTFSTLTVSNMSPEDSSIYLCSFGGSNQPQHFGDGTRLSIL.

Details on this clonotype: One end of the junction is discordant with germline, which a read error may explain. The chain combines TRBV9 with TRBJ1-6, with TRBD1 matching 7 bases. CDR3 length: 15 amino acids. The germline gives CDR1 SGDLS, CDR2 YYNGEE. The CDR3 sequence is CASKVAGGDNSPLHF. CDR3 bases: TGCGCCAGCAAGGTGGCAGGGGGAGATAATTCACCCCTCCACTTT.